The entry below gives a single TCR beta chain sequence along with its context. This record comes from a study of blood T cell repertoires in COVID-19. Two negative PCRs, clearance, or symptom resolution were required of recovered Cohort 3 donors. Here immunoSEQ multiplex PCR was the method, and the copy in TCRdb shows in-frame clones only, minus some. The sample includes under 200,000 clones, over 75% seen only once; the top ten take approximately 10%. The receptor's source is a man aged 50 or older who had recovered from COVID-19. Sequences were obtained from PBMCs or T cells enriched from blood (not recorded which).

The chain's CDR3 is CASSIDPGQGGDQPQHF. CDR3 DNA: TGTGCCAGTAGTATAGATCCGGGACAGGGAGGCGATCAGCCCCAGCATTTT. The gene calls are TRBV19 and TRBJ1-5, with 9 bases that match TRBD1. V was pared by 0 bases and J by 5 bases, with 8 bases of the junction left unmatched. Germline V gene data show CDR1 as LNHDA and CDR2 as SQIVND (reference sequence). This CDR3 is 17 amino acids long.